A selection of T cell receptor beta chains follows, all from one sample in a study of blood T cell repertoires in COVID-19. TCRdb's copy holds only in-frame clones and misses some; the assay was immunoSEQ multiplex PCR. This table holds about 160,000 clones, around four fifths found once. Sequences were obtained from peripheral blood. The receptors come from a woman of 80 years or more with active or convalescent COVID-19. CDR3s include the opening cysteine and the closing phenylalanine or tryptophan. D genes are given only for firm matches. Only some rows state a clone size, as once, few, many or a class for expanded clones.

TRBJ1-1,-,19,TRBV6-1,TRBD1,TGTGCCAGCAGTGTTCGGGGGACAGGGGGCGACCTAATGAACACTGAAGCTTTCTTT,CASSVRGTGGDLMNTEAFF
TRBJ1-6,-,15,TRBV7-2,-,TGTGCCACCGGGGGGTCCAGGGCTGGCAATCCACCCCTCCACTTT,CATGGSRAGNPPLHF
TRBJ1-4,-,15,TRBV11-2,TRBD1,TGTGCCAGCAGCGCGGAGGGGGCAGGCGGTGAAAAACTGTTTTTT,CASSAEGAGGEKLFF
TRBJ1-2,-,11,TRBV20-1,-,TGCAGTGCCCAGGACAGCTATGGCTACACCTTC,CSAQDSYGYTF
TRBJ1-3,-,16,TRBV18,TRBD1,TGTGCCAGCTCACCACCGGTTGGAGGGGGCGAAAACACCATATATTTT,CASSPPVGGGENTIYF
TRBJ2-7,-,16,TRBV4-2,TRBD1,TGTGCCAGCAGCCAAGATCTAGGGACAGTGTTCTACGAGCAGTACTTC,CASSQDLGTVFYEQYF
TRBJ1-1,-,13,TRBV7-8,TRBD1,TGTGCCAGCAGCTCAGACAGGGACACTGAAGCTTTCTTT,CASSSDRDTEAFF
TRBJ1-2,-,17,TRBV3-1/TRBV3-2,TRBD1,TGTGCCAGCAGCCAATCGGTAGTATACAGGGGAGAGTGGAGCTACACCTTC,CASSQSVVYRGEWSYTF
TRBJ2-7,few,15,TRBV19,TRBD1,TGTGCCAGTAGTTCCGCCGGGACAGAAGGCTACGAGCAGTACTTC,CASSSAGTEGYEQYF
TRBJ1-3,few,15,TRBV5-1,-,TGCGCCAGCAGCCTCAGGACAGAATCTGGAAACACCATATATTTT,CASSLRTESGNTIYF
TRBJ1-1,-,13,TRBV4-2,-,TGTGCCAGCAGCCAAGCCTCTGACACTGAAGCTTTCTTT,CASSQASDTEAFF
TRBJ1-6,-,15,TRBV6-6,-,TGTGCCAGCAAGGGGCCGACAGGAGAAAATTCACCCCTCCACTTT,CASKGPTGENSPLHF
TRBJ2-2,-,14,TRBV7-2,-,TGTGCCAGCAGTCTAGTGGCCAACACCGGGGAGCTGTTTTTT,CASSLVANTGELFF
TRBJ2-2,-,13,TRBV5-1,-,TGCGCCAGCAGCCTGCCGGGTGCCGGGGAGCTGTTTTTT,CASSLPGAGELFF
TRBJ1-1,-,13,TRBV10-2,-,TGCGCCAGTGGAGGGGGGGGCGGCACTGAAGCTTTCTTT,CASGGGGGTEAFF
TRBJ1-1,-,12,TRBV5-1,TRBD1,TGCGCCAGCAGCTCGGACAGGAGGGAAGCTTTCTTT,CASSSDRREAFF
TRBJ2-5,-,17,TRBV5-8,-,TGTGCCAGCAGCCCAAACAGGGCCGACATCCAAGGGGAGACCCAGTACTTC,CASSPNRADIQGETQYF
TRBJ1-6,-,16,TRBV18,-,TGTGCCAGCTCACGGGAGGGGTCCTCCTATAATTCACCCCTCCACTTT,CASSREGSSYNSPLHF
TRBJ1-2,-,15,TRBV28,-,TGTGCCAGCAGTTTAGTCGGGGGAGCTAACTATGGCTACACCTTC,CASSLVGGANYGYTF
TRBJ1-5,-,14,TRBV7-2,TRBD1,TGTGCCAGCAGCGGGGACAGAGTTGATCAGCCCCAGCATTTT,CASSGDRVDQPQHF
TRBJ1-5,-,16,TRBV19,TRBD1,TGTGCCAGTATCGAAGGGGGCCCTTATAGCAATCAGCCCCAGCATTTT,CASIEGGPYSNQPQHF
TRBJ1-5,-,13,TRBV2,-,TGTGCCAGCGGGCAGGCGGAGGGTCAGCCCCAGCATTTT,CASGQAEGQPQHF